Listed here are 8 T cell receptor beta chains from one sample, sequenced in a study of cytomegalovirus exposure and HLA in healthy donors. PCR was performed using 60 Vbeta and 13 Jbeta primers. Profiling relied on immunoSEQ multiplex PCR, and the TCRdb table lists in-frame clones only, not all of them. The sample holds some 56,000 clones. Input material: PBMCs. These receptors were obtained from a woman in her thirties in good health and CMV-seropositive.

The V call is TRBV10-3, the J call TRBJ2-7; 7 bases are shared with TRBD2. After removal of 6 bases from V and 3 bases from J, the junction contained 11 bases not matched to a gene. CDR1 ENHRY and CDR2 SYGVKD come from the germline V gene. The CDR3 runs 15 residues. CDR3 sequence reads: CAIRSWGRDFYEQYF. The DNA of the CDR3 is TGTGCCATCAGGAGCTGGGGGAGGGATTTCTACGAGCAGTACTTC.

Points on this clone: The identical CDR3 is also encoded by other nucleotide sequences in the sample. The genes are TRBV5-6 and TRBJ2-3; no reliable D call. The CDR3 covers 14 residues. The ends were cut back, 3 bases at V and 2 bases at J, with 10 bases in the middle. Germline values: CDR1 SGHDT, CDR2 YYEEEE. The CDR3 loop reads CASSWAQYTDTQYF. The CDR3 nucleotides are TGTGCCAGCAGCTGGGCACAATACACAGATACGCAGTATTTT.

The genes are TRBV13 and TRBJ1-4; 7 bases fit TRBD1. The CDR3 is 16 amino acids. The V gene end was trimmed by 3 bases and the J gene end by 4 bases; junction bases not matched to a gene: 8. Germline CDR1 and CDR2: PRHDT and FYEKMQ (reference sequence). CDR3 residues: CASSLGRGMGNEKLFF. In DNA, the CDR3 is TGTGCCAGCAGCTTGGGCAGGGGGATGGGTAATGAAAAACTGTTTTTT.

V usage is TRBV5-1 and J usage is TRBJ2-3; D is undetermined. The CDR3 length is 14 residues. Trimming removed 6 bases from V and 2 bases from J, with 13 bases in between. Germline V CDR1 and CDR2: SGHRS, YFSETQ. In nucleotides, the CDR3 is TGCGCCAGCACCGCCGACAAGACCACAGATACGCAGTATTTT. It encodes CASTADKTTDTQYF.

This chain connects TRBV7-2 to TRBJ1-2, with a weak D call TRBD1 (5 bases). The CDR3 contains 13 residues. Germline CDR1 reads SGHTA; CDR2 reads FQGNSA. V lost 2 bases to trimming and J lost 6 bases, with 10 bases between them. The CDR3 loop reads CASSLYGRDGYTF. For the CDR3, the DNA is TGTGCCAGCAGCTTATATGGCAGGGATGGCTACACCTTC. The variable domain in full, with the rest retrieved from reference TRBV7-2 and TRBJ1-2, is GAGVSQSPSNKVTEKGKDVELRCDPISGHTALYWYRQSLGQGLEFLIYFQGNSAPDKSGLPSDRFSAERTGGSVSTLTIQRTQQEDSAVYLCASSLYGRDGYTFGSGTRLTVV.

This sequence joins TRBV6-1 and TRBJ1-5; 7 nucleotides agree with TRBD1. CDR3 length equals 15 residues. The J segment lost 3 bases and the V segment lost 1 base, leaving 3 bases of the junction unmatched. Germline values: CDR1 MNHNS, CDR2 SASEGT. CDR3 nucleotide sequence: TGTGCCAGCAGTGAAGACAGGGGAGCCAATCAGCCCCAGCATTTT. Translated, it gives CASSEDRGANQPQHF.

CDR3 region: CASRRGQGIDTGELFF. Here the CDR3 DNA reads TGTGCCAGTAGGAGGGGACAGGGGATAGACACCGGGGAGCTGTTTTTT. The chain links TRBV19 to TRBJ2-2; 10 bases align to TRBD1. The CDR3 totals 16 residues. Trimming cost V 6 bases and J 3 bases; bases outside gene matches: 7. CDR1 LNHDA and CDR2 SQIVND come from the germline V gene (reference sequence).

J is TRBJ1-1 and V is TRBV7-9; D possibly corresponds to TRBD1 (5 bases). The V end was cut by 2 bases, the J end by 1 base, with 14 bases between. The CDR3 has 16 residues. Per germline, CDR1 SEHNR and CDR2 FQNEAQ (reference sequence). The CDR3 loop reads CASSLSLEGPNTEAFF. Written as DNA, the CDR3 is TGTGCCAGCAGCTTAAGCTTGGAGGGACCGAACACTGAAGCTTTCTTT.